This T cell receptor beta chain is drawn from a study of CD8+CD57+ T cells in acquired aplastic anemia (dated by TCRdb to between 2018 and 2020). The study in broad terms: Extracted DNA from sorted CD4+ and CD8+ cells averaged about 3 ug, ranging from roughly 0.2 to 30 ug.

In the study, sorted CD4+ and CD8+ blood T cells from patients with severe aplastic anemia and from healthy subjects underwent deep sequencing of TCR repertoires. Ficoll-Paque density gradient centrifugation was used to isolate peripheral blood mononuclear cells. Before DNA was extracted, CD4+ and CD8+ T cells were sorted using either FACS or magnetic beads. This clonotype was seen repeatedly, ten times or more. Its cognate antigen has yet to be identified. Per-nucleotide qualities are absent, and no much larger clonotype sits a single base away. The research as a whole found: Roughly 29 CD8+ CDR3 sequences were found to be shared between patients and controls, but these sequences appeared to be highly expressed in patients and within the immunodominant clones of the patients. CD8+ Simpson's diversity did not differ significantly between patients and healthy controls (P=0.060).

Trimming leaves V shorter by 1 base and J shorter by 2 bases, with the junction holding 4 bases beyond the gene matches. CDR1 and CDR2 were assigned from the germline V gene as MNHNS and SASEGT. Inclusive of the bounding cysteine and phenylalanine, the CDR3 is 16 residues long. CDR3 DNA only is kept here, 48 bases in frame from base 1. Profiling of TCR beta VDJ combinations and CDR3 sequences used genomic DNA as the template. An Illumina HiSeq 2000 was the platform used for TCR repertoire sequencing. Per the authors' processing: TRBV/TRBJ rearrangement plots, CDR3 size and DJ length profiles, and Simpson's diversity index were used to evaluate the repertoires. The immunodominant clone was defined as the most abundant DNA sequence in deep sequencing data. CDR3 amino acid sequences were checked for sharing across subjects and were also compared against the VDJdb database and published repertoires. Clones were called with MiXCR by TCRdb after fastp trimmed the public reads at Q25, and only in-frame beta chains were retained. Here each entry gathers all rows of one CDR3 protein and keeps the most common genes and DNA. The V and J calls reflect TCRdb's pipeline rather than the authors' work. The sample table records some 280,000 distinct CDR3 sequences; approximately 55% of these occur just once. Approximately 8% of the sample is in the top ten clones.

The TCR sequence derives from a human donor with severe aplastic anemia or a healthy control (not recorded which). The chain joins TRBV6-1 to TRBJ2-1, with 8 bases matching TRBD2. The sample was sorted CD4+, CD8+, or CD8+CD57+ T cells (not recorded which) from PBMCs. The base sequence is TGTGCCAGCAGTGAAGTCCTCGGGGGGGCCTACAATGAGCAGTTCTTC. This sequence encodes CASSEVLGGAYNEQFF.